This T cell receptor (beta chain) is from a study of blood T cell repertoires in acute mononucleosis (dated by TCRdb to the early 2020s). Study-wide context: Acute-phase samples were taken within 2 weeks of symptom onset, representing the primary response. During acute infection, mean YVL-BR-specific and GLC-BM-specific cells made up about 2.1% and 1.1% of blood CD8 T cells. The mean blood EBV load was 3.8 log10 genome copies per million B cells in acute infection and 2.6 at convalescence.

This clone has just a few counts. No quality values exist for individual bases; no much larger clone is one base distant. For TCR profiling, total RNA from no fewer than 9,500 sorted tetramer+ CD8 T cells was reverse transcribed into cDNA. CDR3 regions were PCR-amplified with primers annealing to V and J regions, and unique molecular identifiers were added to track templates. The immunoSEQ platform, including its sequencing and error-correction standards, was used to profile TCRalpha and TCRbeta chains. As for how the authors treated the data: Clonal copy numbers were corrected for sequencing and PCR errors, and IMGT conventions were followed to define CDR3s. Analysis was restricted to productive rearrangements and performed with immunoSEQ Analyzer versions 2.0 and 3.0, while gene-pairing frequencies underwent further processing in Microsoft Excel. Circos plots were used to visualize V-J pairings, and MEME plus a custom motifSearch program were used to find CDR3 motifs. The OLGA algorithm was used to calculate the probability of generation of TCR sequences. Clonotypes found at both visits were termed persistent, clonotypes found only in the acute phase were termed nonpersistent, and clonotypes found only at convalescence were termed de novo. A public TCR was defined as an amino acid clonotype used by more than one donor. TCRdb took over this immuneACCESS table, retaining in-frame rearrangements with V and J assigned. Such tables are incomplete; in checked studies, under half of the missing clones stem from an unresolved V gene, and the remainder is unexplained. V, J and clone size were drawn from that table, and D and trimming were deduced from the DNA. This sample lists 7,000 to 8,000 clones; less than 30% were detected once. Clones ranked in the top ten supply 28% of the sample.

Interpreted using the paper, the time point label stands for: acute infectious mononucleosis, at clinical presentation within 2 weeks of symptom onset (visit 1). Over primary infection, the study followed CD8 T cell responses to two immunodominant EBV epitopes: BRLF1 109 (YVL-BR) and BMLF1 280 (GLC-BM). Primary EBV infection was taken to be indicated by a positive serum heterophile antibody test and EBV viral capsid antigen-specific IgM. As a first step, magnetic positive selection (MACS) was used to enrich total CD8 T cells from the PBMCs. Live CD3+ CD8+ tetramer+ cells were sorted on a FACSAria III to over 90% purity. Cells were sorted with a PE-conjugated tetramer loaded with the BRLF1 109-117 peptide. After tetramer sorting, TCR repertoires of EBV epitope-specific CD8 T cells were deep-sequenced directly ex vivo at acute infection and at convalescence. Donors were three people aged about 18 to 30 with clinical acute infectious mononucleosis and laboratory evidence of primary EBV infection. Heparinized peripheral blood was drawn at clinical presentation with mononucleosis symptoms and was drawn again about 6 months later. Ficoll-Paque density gradient centrifugation was used to isolate PBMCs.

Findings and caveats that apply to the study as a whole: Only a few donors were included in the cohort, so group averages were based on very few individuals. For BRLF1 (YVL-BR), TCRalpha CDR3 motifs played a dominant role and TCRbeta a minimal role in TCR repertoire selection. Low acute-to-convalescent clonotype overlap might partly reflect sampling error, because only a fraction of each donor's blood was analyzed. Just around 8.6% of the unique acute clonotypes remained in convalescence, but these persisting clonotypes accounted for most of the response, and new, diverse de novo clonotypes seemingly replaced the other acute clonotypes.

Taken from the germline V gene, the CDR1 and CDR2 loops are SGHAT and FQNNGV. There are 16 amino acids in the CDR3, from cysteine to phenylalanine inclusive. CDR3 DNA only is kept here, 48 bases in frame from base 1. The material sequenced was EBV YVL epitope tetramer+ CD8+ T cells sorted from PBMCs, taken during acute infectious mononucleosis. Explained via the paper, the cell subset or site label denotes: CD8 T cells binding a tetramer with EBV BRLF1 109-117 peptide (YVL-BR). Rearrangement joined TRBV11-2 to TRBJ2-3, and TRBD1 may be the D gene, going by 6 matching bases. The receptor was isolated from a woman between 18 and 29 years old with infectious mononucleosis caused by EBV. In nucleotides, the sequence is TGTGTTTGCAGCTTACTGGGGGCGGCTAGCACAGATACGCAGTATTTT. Translated, this is CVCSLLGAASTDTQYF.